This entry lists 11 T cell receptor beta chains sequenced from one sample in a study of blood T cells in healthy people across ages. The use of a sample-barcoded 5' primer and a J-beta primer mix characterized a second PCR of roughly 6 to 11 cycles. TCRdb re-derived calls from the 5' RACE reads in MiXCR, one entry per CDR3 protein. Here the sample spans 1,500,000 or so distinct CDR3 sequences, 59% being singletons. The sequencing sample was made of blood. These receptors were collected from a man aged 18-30 years in good health.

The V gene is TRBV10-3, the J gene TRBJ1-2; possible D gene TRBD1, 6 bases. Trimming took 4 bases from V and 1 from J, leaving 16 bases between them. CDR3 length: 16 residues. CDR1 ENHRY and CDR2 SYGVKD come from the germline V gene. The DNA of the CDR3 is TGTGCCATCAGTGGTCCTTCCAGACAGGTTAACTATGGCTACACCTTC. It yields the protein CAISGPSRQVNYGYTF.

Only a few counts were recorded for this clonotype. V gene TRBV4-2 combines with J gene TRBJ2-1; a possible D gene is TRBD2 (5 bases). Trimming removed 0 bases at V and 9 bases at J, with 9 bases between. This CDR3 is built from 13 residues. Germline CDR1 and CDR2: LGHNA and YNFKEQ. This CDR3 reads CASSQDRGSEQFF. The CDR3 region has the DNA TGTGCCAGCAGCCAAGATCGCGGGTCTGAGCAGTTCTTC.

In its sample, this clonotype was seen a few times. The V and J genes are TRBV29-1 and TRBJ2-2; unclear D gene. V was trimmed by 5 bases and J by 5 bases, leaving 3 bases between them. Germline CDR1 is SQVTM and CDR2 is ANQGSEA. The CDR3 spans 10 residues. The CDR3 coding sequence is TGCAGCGTTCGGACCGGGGAGCTGTTTTTT. This translates into CSVRTGELFF.

The chain employs TRBV29-1 and TRBJ2-1; 10 bases are shared with TRBD2. CDR1 is SQVTM and CDR2 is ANQGSEA in the germline V gene. This CDR3 is built from 16 residues. With V trimmed by 5 bases and J by 9 bases, 16 bases remained unmatched. CDR3 sequence: CSVPPQSGGEIGEQFF. CDR3 nucleotide sequence: TGCAGCGTTCCCCCACAAAGCGGGGGGGAGATCGGTGAGCAGTTCTTC.

This clonotype has just a few counts. This chain uses TRBV12-3 or TRBV12-4 with TRBJ2-1; 7 bases are shared with TRBD1. There are 11 residues in the CDR3. V lost 6 bases to trimming and J lost 8 bases; unmatched junction nucleotides: 1. CDR3 nucleotide sequence: TGTGCCAGCAGGACAGGGCATGAGCAGTTCTTC. This sequence encodes CASRTGHEQFF.

V gene TRBV2 combines with J gene TRBJ2-1, with 10 bases lining up with TRBD2. CDR1 and CDR2 (germline): SNHLY, FYNNEI. The CDR3 consists of 17 residues. The junction had 11 bases not matched to a gene; V was cut back by 2 bases and J by 7 bases. The CDR3 region is CASSELRWLAGANEQFF. The CDR3 nucleotides are TGTGCCAGCAGTGAACTTCGGTGGCTAGCGGGGGCAAATGAGCAGTTCTTC. Using reference TRBV2 and TRBJ2-1 for the parts outside the CDR3, the full variable domain is EPEVTQTPSHQVTQMGQEVILRCVPISNHLYFYWYRQILGQKVEFLVSFYNNEISEKSEIFDDQFSVERPDGSNFTLKIRSTKLEDSAMYFCASSELRWLAGANEQFFGPGTRLTVL.

The rearrangement links TRBV25-1 to TRBJ1-6; TRBD1 might be the D (5 bases). CDR3 size: 15 residues. V lost 6 bases, J lost 6 bases, and 15 bases lay in between. Germline CDR1 is MGHDK and CDR2 is SYGVNS. The CDR3 nucleotides read TGTGCCAGCAGGCGGGGGGGAAGCCTTAATTCACCCCTCCACTTT. Protein: CASRRGGSLNSPLHF.

V and J are TRBV3-1 and TRBJ2-5, with 11 bases matching TRBD1. The trim removed 6 bases at V and 0 bases at J, leaving 6 bases unmatched. The germline V gene encodes CDR1 LGHDT and CDR2 YNNKEL (reference sequence). The CDR3 loop spans 16 amino acids. The CDR3 region is CASSYRTGGNQETQYF. The CDR3 DNA sequence: TGTGCCAGCAGTTACCGGACAGGGGGCAACCAAGAGACCCAGTACTTC.

The chain couples TRBV20-1 to TRBJ2-3; 11 nucleotides agree with TRBD2. Trimming took 7 bases from V and 2 from J; bases not matched to a gene: 5. Germline CDR1 reads DFQATT; CDR2 reads SNEGSKA (reference sequence). This CDR3 is 14 amino acids long. CDR3 DNA: TGCAGTGGGGTACTAGCGGGGGTCACAGATACGCAGTATTTT. This sequence encodes CSGVLAGVTDTQYF.

CDR3 coding DNA: TGTGCCAGCAGTTTCCCTAACTATGGCTACACCTTC. Translation gives CASSFPNYGYTF. The J gene is TRBJ1-2, the V gene TRBV12-3 or TRBV12-4; D uncertain. The V end was cut by 3 bases, the J end by 0 bases, with 2 bases between. The CDR3 sequence is 12 residues long.

The V call is TRBV2, the J call TRBJ2-5; 8 bases agree with TRBD2. The CDR3 sequence is 11 residues long. CDR1 and CDR2 (germline): SNHLY, FYNNEI. V was pared by 7 bases and J by 11 bases, with 6 bases of the junction left unmatched. DNA of the CDR3: TGTGCCAGCACCCGGGAGGGTGAGCAGTACTTC. It codes for CASTREGEQYF.